This passage covers 9 T cell receptor beta chains from one sample sequenced in a study of cytomegalovirus exposure and HLA in healthy donors. 13 Jbeta primers and 60 Vbeta primers were used for the PCR. Clones were read by immunoSEQ multiplex PCR, and TCRdb kept only the in-frame ones, dropping some. The sample carries about 130,000 clones, about 85% recorded once. The sequenced sample consisted of PBMCs. These receptor sequences come from a boy aged 5-17 years in good health and CMV-seronegative.

This sequence joins TRBV18 and TRBJ2-7; 7 nucleotides align to TRBD1. The CDR3 runs 15 residues. V shed 3 bases and J 3 bases; nucleotides not matched to a gene: 8. Germline CDR1 KGHSH, CDR2 LQKENI. Here the CDR3 reads CASSPRQGDSYEQYF. For the CDR3, the DNA is TGTGCCAGCTCACCTCGCCAGGGGGATAGCTACGAGCAGTACTTC.

This chain uses TRBV6-1 with TRBJ1-2, with D perhaps TRBD1 (5 bases). The CDR3 has 15 amino acids. Germline CDR1 is MNHNS and CDR2 is SASEGT. Trimming stripped 6 bases from V and 7 bases from J, with 21 bases between. Here the CDR3 DNA reads TGTGCCAGCAGCGCGAACGGGGGTAACAATTTTGGCTACACCTTC. Translating it yields CASSANGGNNFGYTF.

The chain uses TRBV4-2 and TRBJ1-4; D remains unclear. This CDR3 has 17 amino acids. With 0 bases removed from V and 3 bases from J, the gap between germline ends came to 14 bases. Germline CDR1 and CDR2: LGHNA and YNFKEQ. In nucleotides, the CDR3 is TGTGCCAGCAGCCAAGATCGGGCCGCGGGATCTAATGAAAAACTGTTTTTT. It codes for CASSQDRAAGSNEKLFF.

The chain recombines TRBV9 with TRBJ2-1; D might be TRBD2 (5 bases). The V gene's germline CDR1 is SGDLS and CDR2 YYNGEE. Trimming removed 0 bases from V and 8 bases from J, with 9 bases in between. CDR3 size: 13 residues. CDR3 DNA sequence: TGTGCCAGCAGCGTAGGCCTACTAGATGAGCAGTTCTTC. Its protein is CASSVGLLDEQFF. The full variable domain, its missing parts supplied by reference TRBV9 and TRBJ2-1, is DSGVTQTPKHLITATGQRVTLRCSPRSGDLSVYWYQQSLDQGLQFLIQYYNGEERAKGNILERFSAQQFPDLHSELNLSSLELGDSALYFCASSVGLLDEQFFGPGTRLTVL.

The gene calls are TRBV30 and TRBJ1-5; D unresolved. V was trimmed by 2 bases and J by 0 bases, leaving 11 bases between them. The V gene's germline CDR1 is GTSNPN and CDR2 SVGIG (reference sequence). CDR3 size: 15 residues. CDR3 sequence reads: CAWSNGGSSNQPQHF. Written as DNA, the CDR3 is TGTGCCTGGAGTAATGGAGGCAGTAGCAATCAGCCCCAGCATTTT.

The chain links TRBV15 to TRBJ2-7; TRBD1 aligns across 10 bases. The trim removed 2 bases at V and 5 bases at J, leaving 15 bases unmatched. Per germline, CDR1 LNHNV and CDR2 YYDKDF (reference sequence). CDR3 length: 18 residues. The CDR3 spells CATSRSTMGQGSFDEQYF. CDR3 bases: TGTGCCACCAGCAGAAGTACTATGGGACAGGGGTCTTTCGACGAGCAGTACTTC. Together with reference TRBV15 and TRBJ2-7, the CDR3 gives the full variable domain: DAMVIQNPRYQVTQFGKPVTLSCSQTLNHNVMYWYQQKSSQAPKLLFHYYDKDFNNEADTPDNFQSRRPNTSFCFLDIRSPGLGDTAMYLCATSRSTMGQGSFDEQYFGPGTRLTVT.

The chain joins TRBV7-9 to TRBJ1-6; D remains ambiguous. Germline lookup yields CDR1 SEHNR and CDR2 FQNEAQ (reference sequence). V lost 5 bases, J lost 7 bases, and 18 bases lay in between. The CDR3 covers 16 residues. CDR3: CASSPPGKQENSPLHF. CDR3 DNA: TGTGCCAGCAGCCCGCCTGGAAAGCAGGAAAATTCACCCCTCCACTTT.

The chain employs TRBV28 and TRBJ1-5, with D tentatively TRBD1 (5 bases). In germline, CDR1 is MDHEN, CDR2 SYDVKM. The V gene lost 6 bases and the J gene lost 3 bases, with 15 bases spanning the gap. The CDR3 consists of 15 residues. CDR3 sequence reads: CASSGTTAYNQPQHF. In nucleotides, the CDR3 is TGTGCCAGCAGCGGTACGACAGCTTACAATCAGCCCCAGCATTTT. The variable domain in full, with the rest retrieved from reference TRBV28 and TRBJ1-5, is DVKVTQSSRYLVKRTGEKVFLECVQDMDHENMFWYRQDPGLGLRLIYFSYDVKMKEKGDIPEGYSVSREKKERFSLILESASTNQTSMYLCASSGTTAYNQPQHFGDGTRLSIL.

This rearrangement joins TRBV11-2 to TRBJ1-1; the match to TRBD1 covers 7 bases. Germline V gene sequence: CDR1 SGHAT, CDR2 FQNNGV. This CDR3 spans 14 amino acids. The J segment lost 0 bases and the V segment lost 4 bases, leaving 2 bases of the junction unmatched. The CDR3 sequence is CASSSGGMNTEAFF. The CDR3 region has the DNA TGTGCCAGCAGCTCAGGGGGGATGAACACTGAAGCTTTCTTT.